This T cell receptor (beta chain) was found in a study of cytomegalovirus exposure and HLA in healthy donors (dated 2017 in TCRdb). For the wider study: An earlier analysis of approximately 640 of the donors reported approximately 270 Gb of sequence data and 100 million to 130 million unique TCR beta sequences from about 179 million T cells. The genetic ancestry cluster associated with self-reported Caucasian donors included 81% of the approximately 410 genotyped donors. Among several hundred genotyped donors of the cohort, an average of around 240,000 unique TCR beta nucleotide sequences was sequenced per donor, of which 15% to 20% were non-productive. Using immunosequencing, the study profiled T cell repertoires from 666 subjects and related those repertoires to cytomegalovirus serostatus. A later genetic analysis used genome-wide SNP genotypes for 398 of the 666 donors, treating that subset as a discovery cohort. Roughly 300 gigabases of sequencing data and tens of millions of unique TCR sequences were included in an early release covering about 700 HLA-typed donors. Donor age, sex, ethnicity and CMV serostatus were collected together with the repertoire data. Because of strong linkage in the cohort, 4 to 6 DR-DQ haplotypes were treated as single units for association and clustering. Typing coverage varied by locus: roughly 620-630 donors for A, B, C, DRB1 and DQB1; 500 to 550 for DQA1; 600 to 610 for DPA1; approximately 490 for DPB1. Every discovery cohort repertoire had been produced on one sequencing platform. Both class I and class II loci were covered by HLA typing, at four-digit resolution. The aim of the study was to test whether cataloging public T cell receptors could identify signatures of past pathogen exposure. To predict cytomegalovirus infection status, the study brought together high-throughput TCR immunosequencing, statistical association of individual TCRs with disease status, and machine learning. In the later analysis, no new phenotypic data were used to find candidate immune exposures; instead, reliance was placed on TCR beta sequences and their occurrence across donors. A separate validation cohort of 100 to 150 different subjects was used in addition to the approximately 700-subject first cohort. An earlier analysis of nearly 600 of the donors applied high-throughput TCR beta sequencing to assess whether each TCR beta V gene segment acted as functional or pseudogenic. A later analysis re-analyzed previously published TCR beta repertoires from about 730 donors and added high-resolution HLA genotyping to study TCR occurrence patterns.

Libraries were constructed by the immunoSEQ multiplex PCR assay. For the multiplex PCR, a mixture combining 60 forward primers for TCR Vbeta segments and 13 reverse primers for TCR Jbeta segments was used. A multiplex PCR assay on genomic DNA amplified the CDR3 region of rearranged TCR beta genes. The Illumina HiSeq System was used to sequence the amplified TCR beta libraries as 87-base-pair reads. As for the original processing: In a later analysis, approximately 74 million unique TCR beta chains were counted across the roughly 700 repertoires, and roughly 11 million of these chains were shared by at least two donors. To remove PCR and sequencing errors, raw reads were error-corrected and collapsed into unique sequences using a nearest-neighbor algorithm that merged closely related sequences. CDR3 sequences were aligned to IMGT reference sequences to assign V, D and J gene segments. For a sequence to be retained, a match of at least six nucleotides was required to both a V gene segment and a J gene segment. A rearrangement counted as productive if the CDR3 had no stop codons and remained in frame with V and J, and every other rearrangement counted as non-productive. CDR3 was defined by IMGT convention, running from the second conserved V-encoded cysteine to the conserved J-encoded phenylalanine. The earlier analysis of some 600 of the donors excluded sequences that lacked an unambiguous match to a single V gene segment. In an earlier analysis of more than 500 of the donors, a V segment was called functional when productive rearrangements were above 56.7%, and segregating when the standard deviation between donors exceeded 5%. To diagnose cytomegalovirus status from the catalog of TCR beta chain sequences, a statistical classification framework was built. A later analysis assigned V and J genes by comparing TCR nucleotide sequences with IMGT/GENE-DB human TR gene sequences. In a later analysis, CDR3 sequences and most-parsimonious VDJ recombination scenarios were assigned using the TCRdist pipeline. In a later analysis, each TCR beta chain was defined by its CDR3 amino acid sequence together with its V-gene family, and reads without a unique V-gene family were excluded. To address suspected cross-contamination and a sequencing artifact, a later analysis removed 592 highly shared, low-generation-probability nucleotide sequences. In a later analysis, a clonal expansion index for each public chain was calculated from normalized within-repertoire ranks of inferred template counts. A later analysis computed generation probabilities with a VDJ recombination model fitted to out-of-frame rearrangements, and checked the results against IGoR. In a later analysis, hypergeometric tests were used to score TCR-TCR, TCR-HLA and TCR-CMV co-occurrence, with a repertoire-size bias correction applied to TCR pairs. To estimate false discovery rates, a later analysis permuted the HLA or CMV assignments 20 times. In a later analysis, co-occurring TCRs were grouped with DBSCAN, and TCRdist sequence similarity was added when clustering was performed within HLA-allele-positive subsets. Co-occurrence clustering excluded repertoires with fewer than 30,000 or more than 120,000 public chains, plus five with anomalous nucleotide sharing. In its TCRdb copy, this immuneACCESS table keeps in-frame sequences only and misses some clones. Where compared with another copy, unresolved V genes explain less than half of these, and the others have no known cause. Clonal size and the V and J genes are those of that table, whereas D and trimming came from the DNA. The sample records about 84,000 clones, 63% of which are singletons. In total, the top ten clones hold 15% of the sample.

The cohort was made up of approximately 670 healthy bone marrow donors. All cohort members were sampled while nominally healthy, although unrecorded immune exposures were likely present. The donor tested CMV seropositive, placing the donor among the 290 or so seropositive members of the cohort. A peripheral blood sample was collected from each donor, and TCR beta sequencing was performed on peripheral blood mononuclear cells. The Qiagen DNeasy Blood Extraction Kit was used to extract genomic DNA from the blood cell samples. V has 6 bases trimmed and J has 0 bases trimmed; junction bases matching no gene number 6. The germline V gene encodes CDR1 SQVTM and CDR2 ANQGSEA. Including the terminal cysteine and phenylalanine, the CDR3 comprises 14 residues. CDR3 DNA only is kept here, 42 bases in frame from base 1. The investigation overall reported the following: The study listed around 160 TCR beta chains as associated with cytomegalovirus. Compared with the roughly 670-donor mean, donors in an Asian-associated ancestry cluster had fewer N-insertions in productive TCRs, according to a later genetic analysis. Three of the identified cytomegalovirus-associated TCR beta chains were confirmed in vitro to be specific for cytomegalovirus antigens. Because HLA typing was missing for some donors at each locus, association tests included only the typed subset. For the cohort, immune exposure information was limited to CMV serostatus. In a later analysis, HLA-associated TCR beta chains were found to be more clonally expanded and to have lower generation probabilities than equally common non-associated chains. Correlated functional status among segregating V segments might be attributable to linkage disequilibrium, but an unknown experimental factor could not be ruled out. Specific HLA alleles were associated with more than 15,000 TCR beta sequences at a false discovery rate of 0.05 in a later analysis. A further reported finding was that TCR beta sequences accurately predicted the HLA-A and HLA-B alleles for most subjects in the first cohort. The earlier analysis of almost 600 of the donors excluded fewer than 20 rarely observed V segments, including chromosome 9 orphons, because counts were too low. Presence/absence analyses assumed roughly uniform sequencing depth across donors, an assumption that may not hold. A group of highly shared sequence variants was considered likely to be a technical artifact of the sequencing pipeline. When HLA alleles, especially DR and DQ, strongly co-occurred, TCR associations were difficult to assign to individual alleles. In an earlier analysis of more than 500 of the donors, most TCR beta V segments appeared in productive rearrangements about 87% or about 30% of the time, broadly matching IMGT annotations. The 87-base-pair reads could not distinguish some IMGT-functional V segments, including TRBV6-2 and TRBV6-3, so those segments were excluded. According to a later analysis, parvovirus B19, influenza, CMV and Epstein-Barr virus appeared linked to several top co-occurrence clusters. The cohort was sequenced for TCR beta chains only, and without alpha or paired-chain data the features that could be detected were limited. Across donors, most TCR sequences were observed very rarely, whereas some public TCRs were present in many individuals. The classifier was reported to diagnose cytomegalovirus status with high specificity and sensitivity in both the original cohort and the validation cohort. In a later analysis, the rate of TCR association differed among HLA loci, with DRB1 alleles having the most associated TCRs and HLA-C alleles having the fewest. According to a later analysis, most CMV-associated TCR beta chains appeared to be HLA-restricted, and the HLA associations seemed to be driven largely by CMV exposure. V-gene and J-gene trimming of TCR beta chains was associated with a missense DCLRE1C variant in a later genetic analysis, and the association was replicated in an independent cohort. According to the authors, the approach could potentially be generalized to other disease states and immunological phenotypes.

About this clone itself: The clone's antigen remains unknown. No base-level quality is on record; no much larger clone is a single base apart.

The clonotype was recovered from a woman in her 40s in good health and CMV-seropositive. Sequencing input: PBMCs. The chain links TRBV29-1 with TRBJ2-3; TRBD2 lines up with 7 middle nucleotides. The nucleotide sequence is given as TGCAGCGTAGCCGGACTAGGAAGCACAGATACGCAGTATTTT. It translates as CSVAGLGSTDTQYF.